The 14 T cell receptor beta chains listed next were all sequenced from one sample in a study of OX40 agonist ivuxolimab in advanced cancers. Libraries were prepared by immunoSEQ multiplex PCR; TCRdb keeps only in-frame clonotypes and omits some of them. The table shows around 20,000 clones, with around 83% occurring only once. The sequenced sample was CD4+ or CD8+ T cells sorted from blood, obtained in a trial of the OX40 agonist ivuxolimab. These receptors all come from an adult with an advanced solid tumor such as melanoma, head and neck, liver or kidney cancer.

V and J are TRBV5-6 and TRBJ2-2; 13 bases align to TRBD2. Germline assignment: CDR1 SGHDT and CDR2 YYEEEE. This CDR3 contains 16 residues. J was trimmed by 3 bases and V by 4 bases; bases with no gene match: 3. As DNA, the CDR3 is TGTGCCAGCAGCCCGGGACTAGCGGGACACACCGGGGAGCTGTTTTTT. Translation: CASSPGLAGHTGELFF.

This clone rates as large (0.1 to 1%). The J gene is TRBJ2-3, the V gene TRBV29-1; the match to TRBD1 covers 9 bases. The CDR3 loop spans 12 amino acids. Germline V gene sequence: CDR1 SQVTM, CDR2 ANQGSEA. J gave up 5 bases and V 3 bases, and 0 bases lay outside the gene matches. CDR3 in DNA: TGCAGCGTTGAGACAGGGGGAGATACGCAGTATTTT. This codes for CSVETGGDTQYF.

This clone was recorded once. The V gene is TRBV6-5, the J gene TRBJ2-7; TRBD1 matches at 8 bases. Germline V CDR1 and CDR2: MNHEY, SVGAGI. V dropped 2 bases and J dropped 4; count of bases not matched to a gene: 4. This CDR3 is 14 amino acids long. The CDR3 loop is CASSYGTGFYEQYF. CDR3 DNA sequence: TGTGCCAGCAGTTACGGGACAGGATTTTACGAGCAGTACTTC.

The chain employs TRBV27 and TRBJ2-7, with D possibly being TRBD1 or TRBD2 (5 bases each). V lost 1 base and J lost 3, with 10 bases in between. Germline CDR1 MNHEY, CDR2 SMNVEV (reference sequence). CDR3 length equals 14 residues. The CDR3 reads CASSLWGRDYEQYF. In DNA, the CDR3 is TGTGCCAGCAGTTTATGGGGACGGGACTACGAGCAGTACTTC.

This chain joins TRBV6-4 and TRBJ2-1; D is undetermined. V dropped 2 bases and J dropped 8 bases, with 16 bases sitting between them. The CDR3 extends over 15 amino acids. Germline V lookup: CDR1 MRHNA, CDR2 SNTAGT. CDR3 sequence (DNA): TGTGCCAGCAGTGACAGGCCAGGTACGGGCGATGAGCAGTTCTTC. This encodes CASSDRPGTGDEQFF.

J is TRBJ2-1 and V is TRBV27; 10 nucleotides align to TRBD2. The CDR3 covers 15 residues. The V and J ends lost 7 bases and 6 bases, in that order; junction bases with no gene match: 9. Germline lookup yields CDR1 MNHEY and CDR2 SMNVEV (reference sequence). The CDR3 DNA reads as TGTGCCAGCACCATAGCGGGAGGCTCCACCAATGAGCAGTTCTTC. Translation gives CASTIAGGSTNEQFF.

The chain is built from TRBV30 and TRBJ2-3; D unclear. Per the germline V gene, CDR1 is GTSNPN and CDR2 is SVGIG (reference sequence). This CDR3 has 12 residues. V lost 4 bases, J lost 4 bases, and 9 bases lay in between. The CDR3 reads CAWTLGSDTQYF. As DNA, the CDR3 is TGTGCCTGGACGTTGGGATCAGATACGCAGTATTTT.

J is TRBJ2-1 and V is TRBV13; 14 nucleotides agree with TRBD2. The CDR3 is made up of 19 amino acids. Germline CDR1 is PRHDT and CDR2 is FYEKMQ (reference sequence). V was clipped by 3 bases and J by 2 bases; unmatched bases: 9. The CDR3 protein is CASSFGTSGSSGPYNEQFF. The CDR3 region has the DNA TGTGCCAGCAGCTTTGGGACTAGCGGGAGTTCAGGCCCCTACAATGAGCAGTTCTTC.

V and J are TRBV19 and TRBJ1-1, with unresolved D. Per germline, CDR1 LNHDA and CDR2 SQIVND (reference sequence). V was cut by 2 bases and J by 5 bases, with 9 bases left in between. The CDR3 extends over 13 amino acids. The CDR3 nucleotides are TGTGCCAGTAGTATATATGCACCTACTGAAGCTTTCTTT. Translation: CASSIYAPTEAFF.

The chain is built from TRBV5-5 and TRBJ2-5; 9 nucleotides align to TRBD1. V dropped 4 bases and J dropped 5; count of bases not matched to a gene: 6. The CDR3 runs 14 residues. CDR1 is SGHKS, CDR2 YYEKEE, per germline (reference sequence). CDR3 in amino acids: CASSLGQGGETQYF. The CDR3 nucleotides are TGTGCCAGCAGCCTGGGACAGGGCGGGGAGACCCAGTACTTC.

This sequence joins TRBV19 and TRBJ2-3, with D uncertain. Germline CDR1 reads LNHDA; CDR2 reads SQIVND (reference sequence). The ends were cut back, 3 bases at V and 1 base at J, with 14 bases in the middle. The CDR3 consists of 16 residues. The CDR3 DNA follows: TGTGCCAGTAGTATTTTTTGGTTCTCTCGCACAGATACGCAGTATTTT. This translates into CASSIFWFSRTDTQYF.

This clone was picked up one time. This rearrangement joins TRBV7-9 to TRBJ1-5; TRBD1 might be the D (6 bases). V was trimmed by 4 bases and J by 2 bases, leaving 21 bases between them. The germline V gene has CDR1 SEHNR and CDR2 FQNEAQ (reference sequence). The CDR3 has 18 amino acids. This CDR3 is CASSYRDTLRLGNQPQHF. The CDR3 DNA reads TGTGCCAGCAGCTACCGGGACACCCTCCGTTTGGGCAATCAGCCCCAGCATTTT.

The chain joins TRBV30 to TRBJ2-2, with D possibly matching TRBD1 (5 bases). Germline CDR1 is GTSNPN and CDR2 is SVGIG (reference sequence). The CDR3 consists of 15 residues. V was trimmed by 3 bases and J by 3 bases, leaving 14 bases between them. CDR3 in DNA: TGTGCCTGGAGACAACCCGACAGAGACACCGGGGAGCTGTTTTTT. Amino acid sequence: CAWRQPDRDTGELFF.

The J gene is TRBJ1-4, the V gene TRBV30; D possibly corresponds to TRBD1 (5 bases). The CDR3 totals 13 residues. Trimming removed 1 base from V and 5 bases from J, with 8 bases in between. The germline CDR1 and CDR2 sequences are GTSNPN and SVGIG (reference sequence). The CDR3 loop is CAWSGGANEKLFF. The CDR3, as DNA: TGTGCCTGGAGTGGAGGGGCCAATGAAAAACTGTTTTTT.